Listed below are T cell receptor beta chains from one sample, sequenced in a study of human T cells and chemical hapten exposure. One entry per CDR3 protein, called by TCRdb with MiXCR from the RACE reads. The sample consists of about 48,000 distinct CDR3 sequences, 8% to 10% of them appearing once. The starting material was whole blood, obtained in connection with sensitization to the hapten diphenylcyclopropenone (DPC). The receptors stem from a woman aged 40 to 50 with alopecia areata. Some clones in this sample may be carry-over from other donors' samples. The CDR3 runs from the conserved cysteine through the conserved F or W. A D gene is named only where the DNA matches it firmly. Size tells how often a clone was seen (once, few, many) or the class of an expanded clone, and some rows leave it out.

J	size	V	D	CDR3	DNA
TRBJ2-3	few	TRBV7-9	NA	CANSPDNPDTQYF	TGTGCCAACAGCCCGGACAACCCAGATACGCAGTATTTT
TRBJ2-7	many	TRBV5-1	TRBD1	CASSPRTGGNYEQYF	TGCGCCAGCAGCCCAAGGACAGGGGGAAACTACGAGCAGTACTTC
TRBJ2-1	NA	TRBV2	TRBD2	CASSPIAGGRYEQFF	TGTGCCAGCAGTCCAATAGCGGGGGGAAGATATGAGCAGTTCTTC
TRBJ1-2	NA	TRBV7-9	NA	CASSRTYHNYGCTF	TGTGCCAGCAGCCGAACCTATCATAACTATGGCTGCACCTTC
TRBJ2-7	NA	TRBV6-7	NA	CASSKKTGSDYERYF	TGTGCCAGCAGTAAGAAGACAGGGTCGGACTACGAGCGGTACTTC
TRBJ1-4	many	TRBV6-6	NA	CASSYGTEGNEKLFF	TGTGCCAGCAGTTACGGGACCGAGGGGAATGAAAAACTGTTTTTT
TRBJ1-5	few	TRBV3-1	TRBD1	CASSHRDRGNQPQHF	TGTGCCAGCAGCCATAGGGACAGGGGGAATCAGCCCCAGCATTTT
TRBJ1-5	many	TRBV2	NA	CASSLEGGNQPQHF	TGTGCCAGCAGCCTCGAAGGGGGGAATCAGCCCCAGCATTTT
TRBJ1-5	many	TRBV6-5	TRBD1	CASSRTGGVSNQPQHF	TGTGCCAGCAGTCGGACAGGGGGCGTCAGCAATCAGCCCCAGCATTTT
TRBJ1-2	NA	TRBV5-6	TRBD1	CASSFGQGRNYGYTF	TGTGCCAGCAGCTTCGGACAGGGGCGAAACTATGGCTACACCTTC
TRBJ2-2	many	TRBV7-3	NA	CASSPGTLGTGELFF	TGTGCCAGCAGCCCCGGAACCTTGGGCACCGGGGAGCTGTTTTTT
TRBJ2-3	NA	TRBV4-2	TRBD2	CASSRTSGEPPQRADTQYF	TGTGCCAGCAGCCGGACTAGCGGGGAGCCCCCGCAACGCGCAGATACGCAGTATTTT
TRBJ1-1	many	TRBV6-5	NA	CASSPENTEAFF	TGTGCCAGCAGCCCCGAAAACACTGAAGCTTTCTTT
TRBJ2-3	NA	TRBV12-5	TRBD1	CASGFSFGTDPSTDTQYF	TGTGCTAGTGGTTTCTCCTTTGGGACAGATCCTAGCACAGATACGCAGTATTTT
TRBJ1-5	NA	TRBV7-9	NA	CASRSDGSNQPQHF	TGTGCCAGCAGATCAGACGGCAGCAATCAGCCCCAGCATTTT
TRBJ2-7	NA	TRBV10-3	NA	CAISEARSSYEQYF	TGTGCCATCAGTGAGGCCAGGAGCTCCTACGAGCAGTACTTC
TRBJ1-2	NA	TRBV6-1	NA	CASSEAEFYGYTF	TGTGCCAGCAGTGAAGCGGAGTTCTATGGCTACACCTTC
TRBJ2-3	NA	TRBV12-3/TRBV12-4	NA	CASSTQEERTDTQYF	TGTGCCAGCAGCACCCAGGAGGAACGCACAGATACGCAGTATTTT
TRBJ1-5	many	TRBV6-5	TRBD1	CASSRGQGHNQPQHF	TGTGCCAGCAGCCGTGGACAGGGGCACAATCAGCCCCAGCATTTT
TRBJ2-1	few	TRBV20-1	NA	CSARDPLYPYNEQFF	TGCAGTGCTAGAGATCCACTGTATCCCTACAATGAGCAGTTCTTC
TRBJ2-3	many	TRBV29-1	TRBD2	CSVRGGTGPDTQYF	TGCAGCGTTCGGGGAGGGACTGGACCAGATACGCAGTATTTT
TRBJ1-1	medium-sized	TRBV29-1	NA	CSASDSREAFF	TGCAGCGCTTCGGACTCCCGCGAAGCTTTCTTT
TRBJ2-2	few	TRBV18	NA	CASSMQRELFLRVTGELFF	TGTGCCAGCTCAATGCAAAGGGAGTTATTCTTACGAGTCACCGGGGAGCTGTTTTTT
TRBJ2-7	few	TRBV7-6	NA	CASSLEPGAYEQYF	TGTGCCAGCAGCTTAGAGCCTGGCGCCTACGAGCAGTACTTC
TRBJ2-6	many	TRBV3-2	NA	CASSPTGLTGANVLTF	TGTGCCAGCAGTCCCACAGGGTTAACTGGGGCCAACGTCCTGACTTTC
TRBJ1-1	NA	TRBV20-1	NA	CSARKGTEAFF	TGCAGTGCTAGAAAGGGGACTGAAGCTTTCTTT
TRBJ2-5	many	TRBV11-2	NA	CASSGTRDGQETQYF	TGTGCCAGCAGCGGGACCCGGGACGGCCAAGAGACCCAGTACTTC
TRBJ2-7	few	TRBV7-2	TRBD2	CASSRASGGLYEQYF	TGTGCCAGCAGCCGGGCTAGCGGGGGACTTTACGAGCAGTACTTC
TRBJ2-1	many	TRBV20-1	NA	CSARSPGGQNEQFF	TGCAGTGCTAGATCCCCGGGGGGCCAAAATGAGCAGTTCTTC
TRBJ1-4	many	TRBV11-2	TRBD1	CASSITGGLMANEKLFF	TGTGCCAGCAGCATTACAGGGGGCCTGATGGCTAATGAAAAACTGTTTTTT
TRBJ2-1	few	TRBV2	NA	CASSDPPVGYNEQFF	TGTGCCAGCAGTGATCCCCCAGTCGGGTACAATGAGCAGTTCTTC
TRBJ1-2	few	TRBV6-5	TRBD1	CASRRTGFGNYGYTF	TGTGCCAGCAGACGGACAGGGTTCGGTAACTATGGCTACACCTTC
TRBJ2-1	NA	TRBV5-1	NA	CASSLAPGNEQFF	TGCGCCAGCAGCTTGGCGCCAGGGAATGAGCAGTTCTTC
TRBJ2-3	few	TRBV30	NA	CAWSPGFSTDTQYF	TGTGCCTGGAGCCCGGGGTTTAGCACAGATACGCAGTATTTT
TRBJ2-1	many	TRBV6-2/TRBV6-3	NA	CASIQGHSYNEQFF	TGTGCCAGCATTCAGGGTCACTCCTACAATGAGCAGTTCTTC
TRBJ1-1	many	TRBV11-3	NA	CASSLDGREAFF	TGTGCCAGCAGCTTAGACGGGCGGGAAGCTTTCTTT
TRBJ2-2	NA	TRBV19	TRBD1	CATAPGQGISGELFF	TGTGCCACCGCCCCGGGACAGGGGATTTCCGGGGAGCTGTTTTTT
TRBJ1-1	NA	TRBV5-5	TRBD1	CASSMGQANTEAFF	TGTGCCAGCAGCATGGGACAGGCGAACACTGAAGCTTTCTTT
TRBJ1-2	NA	TRBV20-1	NA	CSASKPYGYTF	TGCAGTGCCAGCAAGCCCTATGGCTACACCTTC
TRBJ2-7	few	TRBV27	TRBD1	CASSQGQGYEQYF	TGTGCCAGCAGTCAGGGACAGGGCTACGAGCAGTACTTC
TRBJ2-7	few	TRBV20-1	NA	CSAFATYEQYF	TGCAGTGCTTTTGCAACCTACGAGCAGTACTTC
TRBJ2-3	few	TRBV3-1	NA	CASSPRGGRTDTQYF	TGTGCCAGCAGCCCGAGGGGGGGGCGCACAGATACGCAGTATTTT
TRBJ1-3	few	TRBV4-3	TRBD1	CASSHRTGDTIYF	TGCGCCAGCAGCCACCGGACAGGGGACACCATATATTTT
TRBJ2-3	NA	TRBV20-1	TRBD1	CSAKPTGKATDTQYF	TGCAGTGCTAAGCCGACAGGGAAGGCGACAGATACGCAGTATTTT
TRBJ1-2	NA	TRBV12-3/TRBV12-4	TRBD1	CASTRDRVGGGYTF	TGTGCCAGCACCAGGGACAGGGTGGGTGGTGGCTACACCTTC
TRBJ1-2	many	TRBV11-2	NA	CASSSYRAGGGYTF	TGTGCCAGCAGCTCATACAGGGCAGGCGGAGGCTACACCTTC
TRBJ2-7	NA	TRBV5-1	NA	CASSPLGSWGDEQYF	TGCGCCAGCAGCCCTCTGGGAAGCTGGGGCGACGAGCAGTACTTC
TRBJ1-6	few	TRBV11-2	NA	CASSPLAGVYNSPLHF	TGTGCCAGCAGCCCACTGGCAGGAGTCTATAATTCACCCCTCCACTTT
TRBJ2-2	many	TRBV4-1	NA	CASSHITGELFF	TGCGCCAGCAGCCATATCACCGGGGAGCTGTTTTTT
TRBJ1-6	NA	TRBV30	TRBD1	CAWSQGARGGSYNSPLHF	TGTGCCTGGAGTCAGGGGGCCCGTGGGGGCTCCTATAATTCACCCCTCCACTTT